One and the same sample provided the 27 T cell receptor beta chains below, sequenced in a study of cytomegalovirus exposure and HLA in healthy donors (dated by TCRdb to between 2016 and 2019). Libraries were made using the immunoSEQ multiplex PCR assay. Here the immuneACCESS table is served through TCRdb, limited to in-frame sequences with V and J called. Missing clones are a known gap in these copies; in checked studies unresolved V genes cover under half, and the rest lacks a known reason. The sample has under 200,000 clones on record, approximately 88% of them singletons. The ten largest clones take up around 6.7% of the sample. What was sequenced was PBMCs. The receptors come from a man in his late teens or twenties in good health and CMV-seropositive.

The chain uses TRBV19 and TRBJ2-1, with 8 positions matching TRBD1. Germline CDR1 is LNHDA and CDR2 is SQIVND (reference sequence). J gave up 10 bases and V 2 bases, and 10 bases lay outside the gene matches. This CDR3 is 15 amino acids long. The CDR3 region has the DNA TGTGCCAGTAGTATAAAGAAAGGACAGGGATGGGAGCAGTTCTTC. Protein sequence: CASSIKKGQGWEQFF.

This chain uses TRBV2 with TRBJ1-5; possible D gene TRBD1, 6 bases. Germline values: CDR1 SNHLY, CDR2 FYNNEI. The CDR3 is 15 amino acids. Trimming removed 6 bases at V and 0 bases at J, with 12 bases between. The CDR3 DNA reads TGTGCCAGCAGACTCCGGGACAATAGCAATCAGCCCCAGCATTTT. Encoded protein: CASRLRDNSNQPQHF.

This chain uses TRBV7-2 with TRBJ2-5; 8 bases are a match to TRBD1. The CDR3 runs to 16 residues. V lost 3 bases and J lost 4; bases outside the gene matches: 10. Germline V gives CDR1 SGHTA, CDR2 FQGNSA. CDR3 region: CASSFPRTGILETQYF. CDR3 nucleotides: TGTGCCAGCAGCTTTCCTAGGACAGGGATCCTAGAGACCCAGTACTTC.

V gene TRBV27 combines with J gene TRBJ2-5; 8 nucleotides match TRBD1. V was clipped by 5 bases and J by 6 bases; unmatched bases: 17. This CDR3 comprises 17 residues. Per germline, CDR1 MNHEY and CDR2 SMNVEV (reference sequence). CDR3 coding DNA: TGTGCCAGCAGTCCCCCGGACAGGGAGAGCACTAGAAAGACCCAGTACTTC. Protein product: CASSPPDRESTRKTQYF.

This clone was observed a single time. The chain has TRBV6-5 and TRBJ2-7; the D gene is possibly TRBD1 (6 bases). The germline V gene encodes CDR1 MNHEY and CDR2 SVGAGI. The length of the CDR3 is 14 residues. Trimming took 5 bases from V and 0 from J, leaving 11 bases between them. The CDR3 sequence: CASSRQDTSYEQYF. The CDR3 bases are TGTGCCAGCAGTAGACAGGACACCTCCTACGAGCAGTACTTC.

This rearrangement joins TRBV7-2 to TRBJ2-1; 11 nucleotides line up with TRBD2. The CDR3 runs to 16 residues. Germline CDR1 is SGHTA and CDR2 is FQGNSA. V lost 5 bases to trimming and J lost 4 bases; unmatched junction nucleotides: 7. The CDR3 sequence is CASSPPGLAGYNEQFF. DNA for the CDR3: TGTGCCAGCAGCCCGCCCGGACTAGCGGGTTACAATGAGCAGTTCTTC.

The chain couples TRBV9 to TRBJ1-1; D not resolved. Trimming took off 0 bases at V and 2 bases at J, with 11 bases between the two ends. The CDR3 extends over 15 amino acids. CDR1 and CDR2 (germline): SGDLS, YYNGEE. Here the CDR3 DNA reads TGTGCCAGCAGCGTAGCCCCAGATCCTAACACTGAAGCTTTCTTT. This translates into CASSVAPDPNTEAFF.

The chain has TRBV5-1 and TRBJ2-2; perhaps TRBD1 as D (5 bases). The CDR3 runs 15 residues. Per the germline V gene, CDR1 is SGHRS and CDR2 is YFSETQ. Trimming shortened V by 0 bases and J by 5 bases, and 11 bases separated the two germline ends. DNA of the CDR3: TGCGCCAGCAGCTTGGCCTCGGACAAAACCGGGGAGCTGTTTTTT. This translates into CASSLASDKTGELFF.

This chain connects TRBV29-1 to TRBJ2-2, with TRBD1 matching over 11 bases. Trimming took 6 bases from V and 6 from J; bases not matched to a gene: 6. Germline V gives CDR1 SQVTM, CDR2 ANQGSEA. This CDR3 has 14 amino acids. The CDR3 DNA sequence: TGCAGCGTGGTGGACAGGGGGCGGTCCGGGGAGCTGTTTTTT. It yields the protein CSVVDRGRSGELFF.

The V gene is TRBV27, the J gene TRBJ2-1; TRBD2 agrees at 12 bases. Germline V lookup: CDR1 MNHEY, CDR2 SMNVEV (reference sequence). With 4 bases clipped from V and 5 bases from J, the junction kept 6 bases outside the gene matches. This CDR3 has 16 amino acids. The CDR3 is CASSSELAGGHNEQFF. The CDR3 bases are TGTGCCAGCAGTTCGGAACTAGCGGGAGGCCACAATGAGCAGTTCTTC.

The CDR3 DNA reads TGTGCCAGCAGTGAATGGAGCAGGGGGCGAAACACTGAAGCTTTCTTT. It specifies CASSEWSRGRNTEAFF. The chain uses TRBV25-1 and TRBJ1-1, with TRBD1 matching over 8 bases. The ends lost 1 base at V and 2 bases at J; junction bases unmatched: 6. This CDR3 spans 16 amino acids. The germline V gene encodes CDR1 MGHDK and CDR2 SYGVNS.

As to this clone: Compared with germline, one end of the junction differs, possibly owing to a read error. This sequence joins TRBV18 and TRBJ1-2; the match to TRBD1 covers 11 bases. The CDR3 is 17 residues long. Per germline, CDR1 KGHSH and CDR2 LQKENI. This CDR3 reads CASSSPGQGDLSSGYTF. CDR3 coding DNA: TGTGCCAGCTCATCACCGGGACAGGGGGATTTGTCCTCTGGCTACACCTTC.

About this clone itself: Other DNA sequences in this specimen translate into the identical CDR3. This chain links TRBV6-4 with TRBJ2-1; 10 bases agree with TRBD2. Germline CDR1 reads MRHNA; CDR2 reads SNTAGT. The CDR3 contains 15 residues. The V and J ends lost 0 bases and 4 bases, in that order; junction bases with no gene match: 0. The CDR3 is CASSDSAGGYNEQFF. The CDR3 DNA reads as TGTGCCAGCAGTGACTCAGCGGGAGGGTACAATGAGCAGTTCTTC.

V is TRBV5-1 and J is TRBJ2-2, with 11 positions matching TRBD1. This CDR3 spans 17 amino acids. Germline V CDR1 and CDR2: SGHRS, YFSETQ. The ends lost 4 bases at V and 6 bases at J; junction bases unmatched: 11. This chain's CDR3 is CASSPYGTGGESGELFF. The CDR3 region has the DNA TGCGCCAGCAGCCCCTACGGGACAGGGGGAGAGTCCGGGGAGCTGTTTTTT.

This chain joins TRBV28 and TRBJ1-1, with D perhaps matching TRBD1 (5 bases). Germline V gene sequence: CDR1 MDHEN, CDR2 SYDVKM. Deletions cut 8 bases from V and 1 base from J, with 17 bases between. This CDR3 region has 15 residues. CDR3 nucleotides: TGTGCCAGCCCCCCCCAGGGATGGGGGAACACTGAAGCTTTCTTT. Protein: CASPPQGWGNTEAFF. The full variable domain, its missing parts supplied by reference TRBV28 and TRBJ1-1, is DVKVTQSSRYLVKRTGEKVFLECVQDMDHENMFWYRQDPGLGLRLIYFSYDVKMKEKGDIPEGYSVSREKKERFSLILESASTNQTSMYLCASPPQGWGNTEAFFGQGTRLTVV.

The CDR3 region has the DNA TGTGCCAGCTCAGCCCGGTCGGGGACAGGGAACAATGAGCAGTTCTTC. It translates to CASSARSGTGNNEQFF. The chain recombines TRBV18 with TRBJ2-1; the match to TRBD1 covers 9 bases. The CDR3 consists of 16 residues. The ends lost 5 bases at V and 5 bases at J; junction bases unmatched: 10. CDR1 KGHSH and CDR2 LQKENI come from the germline V gene.

V gene TRBV11-3 combines with J gene TRBJ2-2; 10 bases are shared with TRBD1. The CDR3 consists of 16 residues. With V trimmed by 4 bases and J by 5 bases, 7 bases remained unmatched. Germline CDR1 reads SGHNT; CDR2 reads YENEEA. This CDR3 is CASSSRGTGETGELFF. The CDR3 DNA reads TGTGCCAGCAGCTCAAGAGGGACAGGGGAGACCGGGGAGCTGTTTTTT.

The chain couples TRBV7-2 to TRBJ2-3, with 7 bases aligning to TRBD1. CDR3 length: 13 amino acids. CDR1 is SGHTA, CDR2 FQGNSA, per germline. V gave up 2 bases and J gave up 6 bases; unmatched junction bases: 2. The CDR3 loop is CASSLQGGDTQYF. DNA of the CDR3: TGTGCCAGCAGCTTACAAGGGGGCGATACGCAGTATTTT. The full variable domain, rest sourced from reference TRBV7-2 and TRBJ2-3, is GAGVSQSPSNKVTEKGKDVELRCDPISGHTALYWYRQSLGQGLEFLIYFQGNSAPDKSGLPSDRFSAERTGGSVSTLTIQRTQQEDSAVYLCASSLQGGDTQYFGPGTRLTVL.

The V call is TRBV9, the J call TRBJ2-7; TRBD2 matches at 12 bases. CDR3 length: 16 residues. The ends lost 4 bases at V and 1 base at J; junction bases unmatched: 6. Looked up from germline, CDR1 is SGDLS and CDR2 is YYNGEE. CDR3 in DNA: TGTGCCAGCAGCCCAAGCGGGACTAGCGGGTCCTACGAGCAGTACTTC. This gives the protein CASSPSGTSGSYEQYF.

The chain carries TRBV7-8 and TRBJ1-2; D is possibly TRBD1 (5 bases). The V end was cut by 1 base, the J end by 6 bases, with 9 bases between. Looked up from germline, CDR1 is SGHVS and CDR2 is FQNEAQ. This CDR3 has 13 amino acids. The DNA of the CDR3 is TGTGCCAGCAGCTTAGGGGGGGTGGATGGCTACACCTTC. Its translation is CASSLGGVDGYTF.

The chain recombines TRBV6-5 with TRBJ1-5; D gene ambiguous. The CDR3 extends over 11 amino acids. V dropped 7 bases and J dropped 5 bases, with 6 bases sitting between them. Germline V CDR1 and CDR2: MNHEY, SVGAGI. CDR3 nucleotides: TGTGCCAGCACCCAGGATCAGCCCCAGCATTTT. Amino acid sequence: CASTQDQPQHF.

This rearrangement joins TRBV5-1 to TRBJ2-2; TRBD1 matches 8 bases. Germline V gene data show CDR1 as SGHRS and CDR2 as YFSETQ. After removal of 3 bases from V and 4 bases from J, the junction contained 2 bases not matched to a gene. The CDR3 is 14 residues long. The CDR3 nucleotides read TGCGCCAGCAGCTATGGACAGGGCACCGGGGAGCTGTTTTTT. It encodes CASSYGQGTGELFF.

This chain uses TRBV5-6 with TRBJ2-7; D gene uncertain. V lost 1 base, J lost 1 base, and 9 bases lay in between. Germline CDR1 and CDR2: SGHDT and YYEEEE. This CDR3 region has 14 residues. CDR3 sequence reads: CASSLSVRSYEQYF. For the CDR3, the DNA is TGTGCCAGCAGCTTGTCTGTCCGGTCCTACGAGCAGTACTTC.

The rearrangement links TRBV2 to TRBJ1-2, with no clear D. The V end was cut by 8 bases, the J end by 4 bases, with 14 bases between. CDR3 size: 13 residues. CDR1 and CDR2 (germline): SNHLY, FYNNEI. The CDR3 loop reads CASDSRGGYGYTF. In DNA form, the CDR3 reads TGTGCCAGCGATTCGCGGGGTGGCTATGGCTACACCTTC.

The chain combines TRBV6-4 with TRBJ2-1; D is possibly TRBD1 (6 bases). CDR3 length equals 14 residues. Germline V gene sequence: CDR1 MRHNA, CDR2 SNTAGT. Deletions cut 10 bases from V and 2 bases from J, with 15 bases between. In DNA, the CDR3 is TGTGCCACCTCCGAGGACAGCACCTACAATGAGCAGTTCTTC. It is translated as CATSEDSTYNEQFF.

Only one count was recorded for this clone. The chain is built from TRBV28 and TRBJ1-5; tentative D call: TRBD1 (5 bases). The V and J ends lost 4 bases and 1 base respectively, with 8 bases between them. Germline V gene data show CDR1 as MDHEN and CDR2 as SYDVKM. CDR3 size: 14 residues. The CDR3 reads CASSSGWSNQPQHF. CDR3 DNA: TGTGCCAGCAGTTCAGGGTGGAGCAATCAGCCCCAGCATTTT.

This clone was found once. The gene calls are TRBV9 and TRBJ2-7, with TRBD1 identical over 7 bases. CDR3 size: 13 residues. J was trimmed by 7 bases and V by 2 bases; bases with no gene match: 6. In germline, CDR1 is SGDLS, CDR2 YYNGEE. The DNA of the CDR3 is TGTGCCAGCAGCGTCACTAGACAGGGTGAGCAGTACTTC. Protein: CASSVTRQGEQYF.